The clone carrying this TCR beta chain has only a few counts. What it binds is unknown. The record originates from a study of a mutant IDH1 vaccine in newly diagnosed glioma. The CDR3 is 14 residues long. Trimming cost V 1 base and J 0 bases, with 6 bases left between them. Germline V gene sequence: CDR1 LNHDA, CDR2 SQIVND (reference sequence). Time point specified: week 23, last vaccination. Vaccination used 300 ug of mutant IDH1 20-mer peptide per dose, with topical imiquimod. Using immunoSEQ multiplex PCR, the repertoire was profiled, and TCRdb retains in-frame clones only, with some absent. Among about 54,000 clones listed, about 80% were seen once.

The specimen was PBMCs, collected from a glioma patient whose treatment included an IDH1 peptide vaccine. This TCR was sampled from a man aged 35-49 years with glioma. V gene TRBV19 combines with J gene TRBJ1-1; D not resolved. This CDR3 is CASSIGQVNTEAFF. The CDR3 DNA sequence: TGTGCCAGTAGTATAGGGCAGGTGAACACTGAAGCTTTCTTT.